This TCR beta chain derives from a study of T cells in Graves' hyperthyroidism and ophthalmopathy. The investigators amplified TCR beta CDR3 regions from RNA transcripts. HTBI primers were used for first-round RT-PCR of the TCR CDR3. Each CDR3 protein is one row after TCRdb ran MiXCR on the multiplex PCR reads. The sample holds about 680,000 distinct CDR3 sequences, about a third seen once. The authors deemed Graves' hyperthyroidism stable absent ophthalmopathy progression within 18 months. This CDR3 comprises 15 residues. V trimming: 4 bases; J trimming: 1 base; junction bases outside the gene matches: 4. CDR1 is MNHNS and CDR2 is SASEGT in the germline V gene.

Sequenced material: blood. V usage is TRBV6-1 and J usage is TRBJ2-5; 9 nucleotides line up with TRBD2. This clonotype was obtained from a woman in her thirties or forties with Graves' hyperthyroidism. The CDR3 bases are TGTGCCAGCAGTGTAGGCGGGAGGGCCCAAGAGACCCAGTACTTC. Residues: CASSVGGRAQETQYF.